The rows below give T cell receptor beta chains drawn from one sample of a study of cytomegalovirus exposure and HLA in healthy donors. Produced via immunoSEQ multiplex PCR; TCRdb's table is partial and in-frame only. The data contain around 38,000 clones, 66% of them singletons. Sample: PBMCs. The receptors derive from a man between 50 and 59 years old in good health and CMV-seropositive. CDR3s include the opening cysteine and the closing phenylalanine or tryptophan. D genes are given only for firm matches. The size entry is marked missing in some rows and otherwise reads once, few, many or a size class.

D	V	J	size	DNA	CDR3
-	TRBV6-6	TRBJ2-7	-	TGTGCCAGCAGTTCCAATCCCTACGAGCAGTACTTC	CASSSNPYEQYF
-	TRBV19	TRBJ2-1	few	TGTGCCAGTAGTATAGGGTGGGGGGAGGCCTACAATGAGCAGTTCTTC	CASSIGWGEAYNEQFF
-	TRBV18	TRBJ2-3	-	TGTGCCAGCGCTGGCCTTCTCCTTACGCAGTATTTT	CASAGLLLTQYF
-	TRBV27	TRBJ1-5	few	TGTGCCAGCAGTTTCTTAGGGGGGGCTAATCAGCCCCAGCATTTT	CASSFLGGANQPQHF
-	TRBV13	TRBJ2-7	-	TGTGCCAGCAGCTTTATAGCCTACGAGCAGTACTTC	CASSFIAYEQYF
TRBD1	TRBV7-2	TRBJ2-1	few	TGTGCCAGCAGCTCCGACAGGGACAATGAGCAGTTCTTC	CASSSDRDNEQFF
-	TRBV7-2	TRBJ1-2	-	TGTGCCAGCAGCCGTGACCTGGAGGGTGGCTACACCTTC	CASSRDLEGGYTF
-	TRBV6-9	TRBJ2-4	many	TGTGCCAGCAGTTATTCTGCCAGGGTGAAAAACATTCAGTACTTC	CASSYSARVKNIQYF
-	TRBV9	TRBJ1-1	-	TGTGCCAGCAGTGGTGCAGGGGACACTGAAGCTTTCTTT	CASSGAGDTEAFF
TRBD2	TRBV18	TRBJ2-1	-	TGTGCCAGCTCACCTGTTAAGCGGGGGTGGACCTACAATGAGCAGTTCTTC	CASSPVKRGWTYNEQFF
TRBD2	TRBV19	TRBJ2-5	-	TGTGCCAGTAGTCGTCGGGCGGGGGGGTATCAAGAGACCCAGTACTTC	CASSRRAGGYQETQYF
-	TRBV5-1	TRBJ2-1	once	TGCGCCAGCAGCTCACAGGGCGGGGGCTCCTACAATGAGCAGTTCTTC	CASSSQGGGSYNEQFF
TRBD2	TRBV7-2	TRBJ2-5	-	TGTGCCAGCAGCCTCCGTAGCGGGGGGGCCCGAGAGACCCAGTACTTC	CASSLRSGGARETQYF
-	TRBV7-2	TRBJ2-5	few	TGTGCCAGCAGCTCCCATAGAGAGACCCAGTACTTC	CASSSHRETQYF
-	TRBV6-1	TRBJ2-7	few	TGTGCCAGCAGTGGGGGCGGCAGGGGCGGCAACGAGCAGTACTTC	CASSGGGRGGNEQYF
TRBD2	TRBV5-1	TRBJ2-7	-	TGCGCCAGCAGCTTCGTCGGCGGGGGGGAGCAGTACTTC	CASSFVGGGEQYF
-	TRBV19	TRBJ1-2	-	TGTGCCAGTAGTATCGGTGTGGGACACCATGGCTACACCTTC	CASSIGVGHHGYTF
TRBD1	TRBV28	TRBJ1-4	-	TGTGCCAGCAGCAGGGGGCGCGAAAAACTGTTTTTT	CASSRGREKLFF
-	TRBV15	TRBJ1-1	-	TGTGCCACCAGCAGAGTCCCTCCCGGGGGGGTTGAAGCTTTCTTT	CATSRVPPGGVEAFF
TRBD1	TRBV6-1	TRBJ2-5	-	TGTGCCAGCAGTGCTCCGGGACAGTTGGAGACCCAGTACTTC	CASSAPGQLETQYF